Shown below are 28 T cell receptor beta chains from a single sample sequenced in a study of blood T cells in healthy people across ages. PCR was performed a second time for about 7 to 11 cycles using a sample-barcoded 5' primer and a J-beta primer mix. Using its own MiXCR run on the 5' RACE reads, TCRdb lists one record per CDR3 protein. The repertoire holds about 2 million distinct CDR3 sequences, with about 50% as singletons. Sequencing was carried out using blood. Source of these receptors: a woman aged 35 to 49 in good health.

This clonotype turned up a few times. This sequence joins TRBV29-1 and TRBJ2-1; D remains unclear. Trimming removed 3 bases at V and 0 bases at J, with 6 bases between. The CDR3 length is 13 residues. Per germline, CDR1 SQVTM and CDR2 ANQGSEA. CDR3 region: CSVEVSSYNEQFF. CDR3 sequence (DNA): TGCAGCGTTGAGGTGAGCTCCTACAATGAGCAGTTCTTC.

The chain employs TRBV20-1 and TRBJ2-3; TRBD2 aligns across 9 bases. Looked up from germline, CDR1 is DFQATT and CDR2 is SNEGSKA (reference sequence). Trimming at V came to 6 bases and at J to 5 bases, leaving 15 bases not matched to a gene. The CDR3 is 16 residues long. In DNA form, the CDR3 reads TGCAGTGCCACGTCCCCCAGCGGGGGGTTTCAAGATACGCAGTATTTT. Its translation: CSATSPSGGFQDTQYF.

The chain combines TRBV28 with TRBJ2-7, with TRBD1 as a possible D gene (7 bases). V was clipped by 6 bases and J by 1 base, with 16 bases between them. The CDR3 runs to 15 residues. Germline lookup yields CDR1 MDHEN and CDR2 SYDVKM. The chain's CDR3 is CASSSGGQTSYEQYF. DNA for the CDR3: TGTGCCAGCAGCTCCGGGGGACAGACTTCCTACGAGCAGTACTTC.

CDR3 sequence reads: CASSQDTGSNIQYF. For the CDR3, the DNA is TGCGCCAGCAGCCAAGATACGGGGTCAAACATTCAGTACTTC. The J gene is TRBJ2-4, the V gene TRBV4-3; a weak D match, TRBD2 (5 bases). There are 14 residues in the CDR3. Per germline, CDR1 LGHNA and CDR2 YSLEER. V was trimmed by 0 bases and J by 6 bases, leaving 9 bases between them.

This clonotype turned up a few times. This chain joins TRBV4-1 and TRBJ1-2, with D perhaps matching TRBD1 (6 bases). From germline, CDR1 is MGHRA and CDR2 YSYEKL. Trimming stripped 4 bases from V and 6 bases from J, with 21 bases between. CDR3 length: 16 amino acids. The CDR3 DNA is TGCGCCAGCAGCCGTGAAAGACAGGTACGCGGCGATGGCTACACCTTC. It specifies CASSRERQVRGDGYTF.

V is TRBV20-1 and J is TRBJ2-6, with unresolved D. Trimming took 1 base from V and 0 from J, leaving 7 bases between them. CDR1 DFQATT and CDR2 SNEGSKA come from the germline V gene (reference sequence). The CDR3 is 15 residues long. CDR3 sequence (DNA): TGCAGTGCTAGAGGTCCTGGCTCTGGGGCCAACGTCCTGACTTTC. It yields the protein CSARGPGSGANVLTF.

This clonotype turned up a few times. This chain links TRBV12-3 or TRBV12-4 with TRBJ1-6; the match to TRBD1 covers 8 bases. V shed 6 bases and J 9 bases; nucleotides not matched to a gene: 10. The CDR3 covers 15 residues. In nucleotides, the CDR3 is TGTGCCAGCAGCCGATCGGACAGGGAAGCTTCACCCCTCCACTTT. Translated, it gives CASSRSDREASPLHF.

The rearrangement joins TRBV27 to TRBJ2-7, with D possibly TRBD1 on 6 matching bases. This CDR3 spans 15 amino acids. The germline gives CDR1 MNHEY, CDR2 SMNVEV (reference sequence). Trimming shortened V by 2 bases and J by 7 bases, and 18 bases separated the two germline ends. Here the CDR3 DNA reads TGTGCCAGCAGTTTAATACAGGGTTCTAACAATGAGCAGTACTTC. Protein product: CASSLIQGSNNEQYF.

The rearrangement uses TRBV28 and TRBJ2-6; perhaps TRBD2 as D (7 bases). The ends were cut back, 3 bases at V and 2 bases at J, with 11 bases in the middle. The germline V gene encodes CDR1 MDHEN and CDR2 SYDVKM. The length of the CDR3 is 16 residues. The CDR3 bases are TGTGCCAGCAGTTTGGGGGGGGCGGCTGGGGCCAACGTCCTGACTTTC. This encodes CASSLGGAAGANVLTF.

CDR3 coding DNA: TGTGCCAGCCAGAACACCCTAGCTTCGTTAGGCTACGAGCAGTACTTC. Amino acids: CASQNTLASLGYEQYF. This sequence joins TRBV2 and TRBJ2-7; weak D call: TRBD2 (5 bases). The germline V gene encodes CDR1 SNHLY and CDR2 FYNNEI. The CDR3 consists of 16 residues. V lost 8 bases and J lost 3, with 23 bases in between.

This sequence joins TRBV6-2 or TRBV6-3 and TRBJ2-3; TRBD2 is a possible D gene (6 bases). V was shortened by 7 bases and J by 5 bases, with 19 bases between the two germline ends. This CDR3 contains 15 residues. Germline V CDR1 and CDR2: MNHEY, SVGEGT. CDR3 region: CASNSGVSAKDTQYF. The CDR3 nucleotides read TGTGCCAGCAACTCGGGGGTCTCGGCCAAAGATACGCAGTATTTT.

The gene calls are TRBV7-2 and TRBJ2-7; 8 nucleotides agree with TRBD1. The CDR3 totals 15 residues. Per the germline V gene, CDR1 is SGHTA and CDR2 is FQGNSA. V gave up 5 bases and J gave up 2 bases; unmatched junction bases: 8. CDR3 sequence reads: CASSPLTGAAYEQYF. DNA for the CDR3: TGTGCCAGCAGCCCGCTGACAGGGGCCGCCTACGAGCAGTACTTC.

This rearrangement joins TRBV16 to TRBJ1-1, with no clear D. Trimming left V 8 bases short and J 1 base short, with 8 bases between. Germline assignment: CDR1 KGHSY and CDR2 FQNENV. The CDR3 is made up of 12 amino acids. CDR3 coding DNA: TGTGCCAGCGGTTGGGCGAACACTGAAGCTTTCTTT. Protein sequence: CASGWANTEAFF. The full variable domain, its missing parts supplied by reference TRBV16 and TRBJ1-1, is GEEVAQTPKHLVRGEGQKAKLYCAPIKGHSYVFWYQQVLKNEFKFLISFQNENVFDETGMPKERFSAKCLPNSPCSLEIQATKLEDSAVYFCASGWANTEAFFGQGTRLTVV.

The chain is built from TRBV5-1 and TRBJ2-1; 13 nucleotides align to TRBD2. The CDR3 consists of 15 residues. Germline loops: CDR1 SGHRS, CDR2 YFSETQ. V lost 4 bases and J lost 6; bases outside the gene matches: 4. For the CDR3, the DNA is TGCGCCAGCAGCAGAACTAGCGGGGGGGTCAATGAGCAGTTCTTC. Translation: CASSRTSGGVNEQFF.

This clonotype was seen once. The V gene is TRBV27, the J gene TRBJ1-2; no firm D call. Germline CDR1 MNHEY, CDR2 SMNVEV (reference sequence). The V gene lost 5 bases and the J gene lost 8 bases, with 15 bases spanning the gap. The CDR3 loop spans 13 amino acids. For the CDR3, the DNA is TGTGCCAGCAGTAACCTTAAACCGCTAGGCTACACCTTC. Translating it yields CASSNLKPLGYTF.

The sample holds a few counts of this clonotype. This sequence joins TRBV6-5 and TRBJ2-5; TRBD2 agrees at 7 bases. The CDR3 spans 16 residues. V shed 2 bases and J 0 bases; nucleotides not matched to a gene: 6. Per germline, CDR1 MNHEY and CDR2 SVGAGI. The CDR3 bases are TGTGCCAGCAGTTACGGGTCTAGCGGCTACCAAGAGACCCAGTACTTC. This codes for CASSYGSSGYQETQYF.

The V call is TRBV6-1, the J call TRBJ2-5, with D possibly TRBD2 on 5 matching bases. The J call may be wrong; the DNA end is better matched by TRBJ2-7. Germline-derived CDR1 and CDR2 are MNHNS and SASEGT. CDR3 size: 11 residues. Here the CDR3 DNA reads TGTGCCAGCAGAGAGGGAAGCGAGCAGTACTTC. It translates to CASREGSEQYF.

J is TRBJ2-2 and V is TRBV6-2 or TRBV6-3; possibly TRBD1 or TRBD2 for D (5 bases each). Germline V gene sequence: CDR1 MNHEY, CDR2 SVGEGT. Trimming took off 6 bases at V and 2 bases at J, with 13 bases between the two ends. The CDR3 contains 15 residues. CDR3 residues: CASSRDRFNTGELFF. CDR3 coding DNA: TGTGCCAGCAGCCGGGACCGATTTAACACCGGGGAGCTGTTTTTT.

The CDR3 region has the DNA TGCAGCGTTGATGACCGACTTGGAGCTTTCTTT. Translated: CSVDDRLGAFF. This rearrangement joins TRBV29-1 to TRBJ1-1; D ambiguous. V dropped 3 bases and J dropped 10 bases, with 12 bases sitting between them. The CDR3 runs 11 residues. The germline CDR1 and CDR2 sequences are SQVTM and ANQGSEA.

V gene TRBV28 combines with J gene TRBJ2-7; no clear D. The CDR3 runs to 13 residues. The germline V and J ends were trimmed by 6 bases and 8 bases, with 17 bases remaining between them. CDR1 and CDR2 from the germline V gene are MDHEN and SYDVKM. The CDR3 region has the DNA TGTGCCAGCAGGGCGAATACAGAAGACAAGCAGTACTTC. It yields the protein CASRANTEDKQYF. Based on the CDR3 plus reference TRBV28 and TRBJ2-7, the full variable domain is DVKVTQSSRYLVKRTGEKVFLECVQDMDHENMFWYRQDPGLGLRLIYFSYDVKMKEKGDIPEGYSVSREKKERFSLILESASTNQTSMYLCASRANTEDKQYFGPGTRLTVT.

This chain uses TRBV7-2 with TRBJ2-3; 9 nucleotides align to TRBD1. V lost 5 bases and J lost 8; bases outside the gene matches: 11. The CDR3 is 15 amino acids. CDR1 and CDR2 (germline): SGHTA, FQGNSA. In DNA form, the CDR3 reads TGTGCCAGCAGCCGGAATGGACAGGGGAGGGGTACGCAGTATTTT. This gives the protein CASSRNGQGRGTQYF.

This clonotype was observed a handful of times. The rearrangement links TRBV7-2 to TRBJ2-5, with 8 nucleotides matching TRBD2. CDR3 length: 15 residues. V trimming: 2 bases; J trimming: 5 bases; junction bases outside the gene matches: 7. The germline V gene encodes CDR1 SGHTA and CDR2 FQGNSA. CDR3 DNA: TGTGCCAGCAGCTTAAACGGGGGGGGCCACGAGACCCAGTACTTC. Residues: CASSLNGGGHETQYF.

The chain carries TRBV6-5 and TRBJ2-3; 9 bases align to TRBD1. Germline loops: CDR1 MNHEY, CDR2 SVGAGI. The V gene end was trimmed by 8 bases and the J gene end by 5 bases; junction bases not matched to a gene: 5. The CDR3 consists of 13 residues. The DNA of the CDR3 is TGTGCCAGCCGGACAGGGGTGGTAGATACGCAGTATTTT. This translates into CASRTGVVDTQYF.

This clonotype was found a few times. This chain links TRBV28 with TRBJ2-3; the D is unclear. Germline-derived CDR1 and CDR2 are MDHEN and SYDVKM. V lost 5 bases, J lost 6 bases, and 15 bases lay in between. The CDR3 totals 14 residues. CDR3 nucleotides: TGTGCCAGCAGTCTAACCGGGCCCCCCGATACGCAGTATTTT. This encodes CASSLTGPPDTQYF. The complete variable domain, with remaining parts taken from reference TRBV28 and TRBJ2-3, reads DVKVTQSSRYLVKRTGEKVFLECVQDMDHENMFWYRQDPGLGLRLIYFSYDVKMKEKGDIPEGYSVSREKKERFSLILESASTNQTSMYLCASSLTGPPDTQYFGPGTRLTVL.

This chain links TRBV20-1 with TRBJ2-5, with D possibly being TRBD1 or TRBD2 (5 bases each). The DNA end lines up better with TRBJ2-7; the J call may be wrong. Germline V gene lookup returns CDR1 DFQATT and CDR2 SNEGSKA (reference sequence). CDR3 length: 12 amino acids. CDR3 in amino acids: CSAPGTIDEQYF. For the CDR3, the DNA is TGCAGTGCTCCGGGGACGATCGACGAGCAGTACTTC.

This clonotype was detected only a few times. The chain couples TRBV25-1 to TRBJ2-7; TRBD1 agrees at 7 bases. The junction had 6 bases not matched to a gene; V was cut back by 7 bases and J by 3 bases. Per germline, CDR1 MGHDK and CDR2 SYGVNS. The CDR3 covers 13 residues. CDR3 sequence (DNA): TGTGCCAGCACAAGGGACAGACTCTACGAGCAGTACTTC. It yields the protein CASTRDRLYEQYF.

The V call is TRBV7-9, the J call TRBJ1-5, with 7 positions matching TRBD1. Germline V CDR1 and CDR2: SEHNR, FQNEAQ (reference sequence). The CDR3 runs to 15 residues. The ends lost 3 bases at V and 4 bases at J; junction bases unmatched: 6. The CDR3 region has the DNA TGTGCCAGCAGCTTGGGGGACAGCCAAAATCAGCCCCAGCATTTT. Protein product: CASSLGDSQNQPQHF.

The chain combines TRBV27 with TRBJ2-7, with 9 bases fitting TRBD1. The CDR3 spans 17 residues. Germline V lookup: CDR1 MNHEY, CDR2 SMNVEV (reference sequence). Trimming cost V 4 bases and J 2 bases; bases outside gene matches: 12. The CDR3 sequence: CASSSAPVGTGTYEQYF. The CDR3 nucleotides read TGTGCCAGCAGTTCGGCACCCGTGGGGACAGGGACCTACGAGCAGTACTTC.